The rows below give T cell receptor beta chains drawn from one sample of a study of T cell responses to AZD1222 COVID-19 vaccine. Measured with immunoSEQ multiplex PCR; TCRdb has only the in-frame clones, and not every one. In the table there are roughly 120,000 clones, around 92% of which are singletons. The sample in question was peripheral blood, obtained on day 0 of AZD1222 vaccination. All receptors come from an adult in good health. CDR3s include the opening cysteine and the closing phenylalanine or tryptophan.

j_call,v_call,cdr3_aa
TRBJ1-1,TRBV18,CASSPTGVGEAFF
TRBJ1-4,TRBV11-2,CASSSGQNEKLFF
TRBJ2-1,TRBV11-3,CASSPRGRGRFNEQFF
TRBJ2-3,TRBV6-4,CASSVSGGAADTQYF
TRBJ2-2,TRBV24-1,CATSDPAGLYTGELFF
TRBJ2-7,TRBV11-3,CASSLEKGPGPYEQYF
TRBJ1-2,TRBV11-3,CASSLVGDSYYGYTF
TRBJ2-3,TRBV2,CASMTSGSSTDTQYF
TRBJ1-2,TRBV10-3,CATYGTTTYGYTF
TRBJ2-3,TRBV5-1,CASSPDTSSYTQYF
TRBJ1-6,TRBV3-1/TRBV3-2,CASSPGQGGSPLHF
TRBJ1-4,TRBV28,CASRLHQKLFF
TRBJ2-1,TRBV7-8,CASRTPPGEQFF
TRBJ2-5,TRBV5-6,CASSPRGAGRTQYF
TRBJ2-7,TRBV6-5,CASSRGDSYSYEQYF
TRBJ1-5,TRBV6-2/TRBV6-3,CASSYASGAGQPQHF
TRBJ1-5,TRBV30,CAWSTRDRQRLAQHF